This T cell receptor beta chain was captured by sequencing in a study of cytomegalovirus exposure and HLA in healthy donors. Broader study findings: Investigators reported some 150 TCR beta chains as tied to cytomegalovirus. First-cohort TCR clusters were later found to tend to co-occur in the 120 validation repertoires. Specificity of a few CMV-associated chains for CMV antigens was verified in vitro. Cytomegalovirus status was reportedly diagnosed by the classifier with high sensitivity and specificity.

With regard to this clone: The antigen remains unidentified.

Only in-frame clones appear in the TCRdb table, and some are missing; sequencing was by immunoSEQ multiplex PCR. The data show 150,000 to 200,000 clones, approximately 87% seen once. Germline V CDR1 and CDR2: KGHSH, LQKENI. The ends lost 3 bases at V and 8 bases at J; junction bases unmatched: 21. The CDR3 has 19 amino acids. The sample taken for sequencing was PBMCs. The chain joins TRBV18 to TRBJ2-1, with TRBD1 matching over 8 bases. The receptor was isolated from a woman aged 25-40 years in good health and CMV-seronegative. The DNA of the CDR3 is TGTGCCAGCTCACCGGACAGGGTTGGTGTGGTCTTGGGGGTAGATGAGCAGTTCTTC. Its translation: CASSPDRVGVVLGVDEQFF. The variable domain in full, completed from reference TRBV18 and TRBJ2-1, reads NAGVMQNPRHLVRRRGQEARLRCSPMKGHSHVYWYRQLPEEGLKFMVYLQKENIIDESGMPKERFSAEFPKEGPSILRIQQVVRGDSAAYFCASSPDRVGVVLGVDEQFFGPGTRLTVL.